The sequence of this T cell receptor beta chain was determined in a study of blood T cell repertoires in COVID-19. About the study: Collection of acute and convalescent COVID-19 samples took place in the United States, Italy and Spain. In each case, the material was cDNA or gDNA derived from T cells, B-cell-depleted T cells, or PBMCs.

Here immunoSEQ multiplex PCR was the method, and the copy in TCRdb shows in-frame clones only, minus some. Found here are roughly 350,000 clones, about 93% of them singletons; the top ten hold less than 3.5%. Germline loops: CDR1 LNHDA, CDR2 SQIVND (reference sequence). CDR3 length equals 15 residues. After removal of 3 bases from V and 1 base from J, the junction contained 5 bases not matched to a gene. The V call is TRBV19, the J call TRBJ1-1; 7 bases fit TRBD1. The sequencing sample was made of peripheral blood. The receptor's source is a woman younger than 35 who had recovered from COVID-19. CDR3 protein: CASSMSRGSNTEAFF. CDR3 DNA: TGTGCCAGTAGTATGAGCAGGGGGTCGAACACTGAAGCTTTCTTT.